This T cell receptor beta chain was recorded in a study of blood T cells in healthy people across ages. The amount of total RNA extracted per sample was at least 5 micrograms. Study-wide results and caveats: It was the long-lived donors that had more naive CD4+ cells and higher diversity than aged donors. As naive T cell percentage varied, TCR beta diversity correlated strongly with it. Donor CMV status was unknown, possibly confounding expanded clonotype changes.

The CDR3 is 14 amino acids. Germline-derived CDR1 and CDR2 are KGHDR and SFDVKD. Trimming removed 7 bases from V and 2 bases from J, with 11 bases in between. Primers used in a second PCR of about 7 to 11 cycles were a sample-barcoded 5' primer and a J-beta primer mix. TCRdb recomputed calls from the 5' RACE reads with MiXCR, one row per CDR3 protein. This table holds roughly 930,000 distinct CDR3 sequences, about 48% found once. About this clonotype itself: Its specificity is unknown.

Sequenced: blood. V is TRBV24-1 and J is TRBJ2-1; D not certain. The origin of this receptor is a man under 40 in good health. As DNA, the CDR3 is TGTGCCACCAGGGGCGGATATACCTACAATGAGCAGTTCTTC. Its translation: CATRGGYTYNEQFF.